The TCR beta chain under discussion was sequenced for a study of blood T cell repertoires in COVID-19. Produced via immunoSEQ multiplex PCR; TCRdb's table is partial and in-frame only. The table includes about 220,000 clones, approximately 80% detected once. With V trimmed by 4 bases and J by 1 base, 6 bases remained unmatched. This CDR3 is built from 15 residues. From germline, CDR1 is SEHNR and CDR2 FQNEAQ (reference sequence). This clonotype was sampled from a woman aged 55-75 years who had recovered from COVID-19. The sequenced sample consisted of PBMCs or T cells enriched from blood (not recorded which). The chain combines TRBV7-9 with TRBJ1-2; TRBD1 aligns across 7 bases. The CDR3 loop reads CASSYAGTDNYGYTF. The CDR3 DNA sequence: TGTGCCAGCAGCTATGCCGGGACAGATAACTATGGCTACACCTTC.